The 21 T cell receptor beta chains in this list originate from one sample, sequenced in a study of blood T cells in healthy people across ages. Alongside a J-beta primer mix, a sample-barcoded 5' primer served in a second PCR lasting about 7 to 12 cycles. MiXCR, applied by TCRdb to the 5' RACE reads, yields one record per CDR3 protein. The sample shows 700,000 or so distinct CDR3 sequences, about 24% of them seen only once. The sample taken for sequencing was blood. The source is a man aged 65 to 85 in good health.

CDR3 DNA sequence: TGTGCCAGCAGTTACTCGAGACCTGTTGGGCTTGGAAACACCATATATTTT. Encoded protein: CASSYSRPVGLGNTIYF. The chain recombines TRBV6-2 or TRBV6-3 with TRBJ1-3; D gene ambiguous. Between the trimmed V and J ends, which lost 0 bases and 3 bases, there was a span of 15 bases. The CDR3 loop spans 17 amino acids. Germline loops: CDR1 MNHEY, CDR2 SVGEGT.

This clonotype came up a few times. The DNA of the CDR3 is TGCGCCAGTAGCACCCTTTGGGATTCAGCAGATACGCAGTATTTT. Translated, it gives CASSTLWDSADTQYF. The rearrangement joins TRBV4-1 to TRBJ2-3; D gene ambiguous. Trimming removed 9 bases at V and 4 bases at J, with 20 bases between. This CDR3 spans 15 amino acids. The germline V gene has CDR1 MGHRA and CDR2 YSYEKL.

This clonotype was counted a few times. V usage is TRBV14 and J usage is TRBJ2-1, with D uncertain. Trimming stripped 4 bases from V and 10 bases from J, with 8 bases between. CDR3 length: 11 amino acids. The V gene's germline CDR1 is SGHDN and CDR2 FVKESK. CDR3 sequence: CASSLYREQFF. CDR3 DNA sequence: TGTGCCAGCAGCCTCTATCGGGAGCAGTTCTTC.

This clonotype was seen a handful of times. This sequence joins TRBV7-2 and TRBJ2-6; D tentatively fits TRBD1 or TRBD2 (5 bases each). Trimming stripped 5 bases from V and 1 base from J, with 12 bases between. Germline lookup yields CDR1 SGHTA and CDR2 FQGNSA. The CDR3 contains 16 residues. The CDR3 nucleotides are TGTGCCAGCAGCGAGGGGCACTCTTCTGGGGCCAACGTCCTGACTTTC. It translates to CASSEGHSSGANVLTF. The full variable domain, rest sourced from reference TRBV7-2 and TRBJ2-6, is GAGVSQSPSNKVTEKGKDVELRCDPISGHTALYWYRQSLGQGLEFLIYFQGNSAPDKSGLPSDRFSAERTGGSVSTLTIQRTQQEDSAVYLCASSEGHSSGANVLTFGAGSRLTVL.

V gene TRBV4-3 combines with J gene TRBJ1-1, with 9 bases aligning to TRBD1. J lost 5 bases, V lost 0 bases, and 4 bases had no gene match. This CDR3 is built from 15 residues. Germline CDR1 reads LGHNA; CDR2 reads YSLEER. CDR3 nucleotide sequence: TGCGCCAGCAGCCAAGAACTGACAGGGGGAACTGAAGCTTTCTTT. This sequence encodes CASSQELTGGTEAFF.

This clonotype was picked up a small number of times. This rearrangement joins TRBV7-3 to TRBJ2-3; D might be TRBD1 (6 bases). V was clipped by 5 bases and J by 8 bases, with 14 bases between them. The germline V gene has CDR1 SGHTA and CDR2 FQGTGA. The CDR3 has 13 amino acids. DNA of the CDR3: TGTGCCAGCAGCCAAAGAGAAGGGGGTACGCAGTATTTT. Amino acids: CASSQREGGTQYF.

This clonotype was observed a few times. The CDR3 protein is CASSRIQGLETQYF. The DNA for the CDR3 is TGTGCCAGCAGCCGGATCCAGGGGCTAGAGACCCAGTACTTC. This chain connects TRBV14 to TRBJ2-5, with D maybe TRBD1 (6 bases). Trimming stripped 4 bases from V and 4 bases from J, with 13 bases between. CDR1 and CDR2 (germline): SGHDN, FVKESK. This CDR3 is 14 amino acids long.

CDR3 sequence: CASSYPGTYEQYF. As DNA, the CDR3 is TGTGCCAGCAGTTATCCAGGGACGTACGAGCAGTACTTC. V and J are TRBV6-5 and TRBJ2-7; D is tentatively TRBD1 or TRBD2 (5 bases each). Trimming removed 3 bases at V and 4 bases at J, with 10 bases between. The CDR3 totals 13 residues. CDR1 and CDR2 (germline): MNHEY, SVGAGI.

The table lists this clonotype with a few counts. V usage is TRBV4-1 and J usage is TRBJ2-5, with D possibly being TRBD1 or TRBD2 (5 bases each). The V gene's germline CDR1 is MGHRA and CDR2 YSYEKL. This CDR3 has 15 amino acids. V gave up 4 bases and J gave up 5 bases, with 17 bases separating them. The CDR3 DNA sequence: TGCGCCAGCAGCCGAGGACACTCTCCGGGGGAGACCCAGTACTTC. This translates into CASSRGHSPGETQYF.

The V gene is TRBV6-1, the J gene TRBJ2-3; D call uncertain. Trimming took off 6 bases at V and 2 bases at J, with 15 bases between the two ends. CDR1 is MNHNS and CDR2 is SASEGT in the germline V gene. The CDR3 loop spans 15 amino acids. CDR3 sequence reads: CASRSVPIITDTQYF. DNA for the CDR3: TGTGCCAGCAGGTCCGTCCCTATTATCACAGATACGCAGTATTTT.

Ten or more counts support this clonotype. CDR3 region: CASSQVSGGEKLFF. The CDR3 DNA sequence: TGTGCCAGCAGCCAAGTCTCGGGAGGTGAAAAACTGTTTTTT. The chain uses TRBV14 and TRBJ1-4; D is unclear. The length of the CDR3 is 14 residues. The germline gives CDR1 SGHDN, CDR2 FVKESK. V shed 1 base and J shed 7 bases, with 10 bases lying between them.

The V and J genes are TRBV6-2 or TRBV6-3 and TRBJ1-2; 7 bases map to TRBD1. CDR1 MNHEY and CDR2 SVGEGT come from the germline V gene. V shed 6 bases, J shed 7 bases, and the junction held 8 bases outside the gene matches. The CDR3 is made up of 13 amino acids. The CDR3 sequence: CASSLPGGGGYTF. CDR3 nucleotide sequence: TGTGCCAGCAGCCTGCCAGGGGGAGGTGGCTACACCTTC.

This clonotype was counted at least ten times. The chain uses TRBV2 and TRBJ1-2; D uncertain. Germline V gives CDR1 SNHLY, CDR2 FYNNEI. V shed 3 bases and J shed 6 bases, with 5 bases lying between them. This CDR3 region has 11 residues. The chain's CDR3 is CASSETDGYTF. CDR3 bases: TGTGCCAGCAGTGAGACCGATGGCTACACCTTC.

This chain uses TRBV12-3 or TRBV12-4 with TRBJ2-5; D is perhaps TRBD1 or TRBD2 (6 bases each). The ends were cut back, 6 bases at V and 10 bases at J, with 18 bases in the middle. The CDR3 spans 13 residues. CDR3 residues: CASSHPPGEDQYF. CDR3 nucleotides: TGTGCCAGCAGCCACCCCCCAGGGGAGGACCAGTACTTC.

This clonotype was detected only a few times. The genes are TRBV29-1 and TRBJ1-2; 7 bases align to TRBD1. Germline V lookup: CDR1 SQVTM, CDR2 ANQGSEA. CDR3 length: 14 residues. V gave up 3 bases and J gave up 7 bases; unmatched junction bases: 11. The CDR3: CSVDHGDSSRGYTF. CDR3 in DNA: TGCAGCGTTGACCATGGGGACAGCTCCCGTGGCTACACCTTC.

This clonotype was seen ten or more times. The junction does not match germline at one end; this may be a read error. The chain carries TRBV5-1 and TRBJ2-5; D is uncertain. Germline loops: CDR1 SGHRS, CDR2 YFSETQ. There are 12 residues in the CDR3. DNA for the CDR3: TGTGCCAGCAGTCGGTCGCAAGAGACCCAGTACTTC. Encoded protein: CASSRSQETQYF.

This clonotype was counted between two and nine times. This sequence joins TRBV24-1 and TRBJ2-5, with D hard to call. The V and J ends lost 0 bases and 0 bases respectively, with 10 bases between them. The CDR3 totals 16 residues. Germline lookup yields CDR1 KGHDR and CDR2 SFDVKD. DNA of the CDR3: TGTGCCACCAGTGATTTGGGCCGGCCGGACCAAGAGACCCAGTACTTC. Translation: CATSDLGRPDQETQYF.

The rearrangement links TRBV2 to TRBJ1-4; a possible D gene is TRBD1 (5 bases). Trimming took off 6 bases at V and 4 bases at J, with 15 bases between the two ends. Per the germline V gene, CDR1 is SNHLY and CDR2 is FYNNEI. The CDR3 covers 15 residues. The CDR3 coding sequence is TGTGCCAGCAGGGTGACCGGGGGAAGTAATGAAAAACTGTTTTTT. This sequence encodes CASRVTGGSNEKLFF.

This clonotype was seen a few times. The chain couples TRBV20-1 to TRBJ2-5, with D tentatively TRBD2 (5 bases). The CDR3 loop spans 13 amino acids. The germline V and J ends were trimmed by 1 base and 5 bases, with 11 bases remaining between them. Looked up from germline, CDR1 is DFQATT and CDR2 is SNEGSKA (reference sequence). The CDR3 sequence: CSARVEPGETQYF. The CDR3 region has the DNA TGCAGTGCTAGAGTAGAGCCGGGGGAGACCCAGTACTTC.

The genes are TRBV20-1 and TRBJ1-4; unclear D gene. The CDR3 loop spans 16 amino acids. Germline CDR1 and CDR2: DFQATT and SNEGSKA (reference sequence). The V and J ends lost 1 base and 1 base respectively, with 13 bases between them. The CDR3: CSARGPGSRTNEKLFF. CDR3 DNA: TGCAGTGCTAGAGGACCCGGCTCCAGAACTAATGAAAAACTGTTTTTT.

Only a few counts were recorded for this clonotype. V gene TRBV6-5 combines with J gene TRBJ1-2, with 8 bases lining up with TRBD1. Germline trimming cut 6 bases from V and 1 base from J; bases unmatched to any gene: 4. There are 14 residues in the CDR3. Germline V gives CDR1 MNHEY, CDR2 SVGAGI. The CDR3 nucleotides are TGTGCCAGCAGATCACAGGGGGTTAACTATGGCTACACCTTC. Protein: CASRSQGVNYGYTF.